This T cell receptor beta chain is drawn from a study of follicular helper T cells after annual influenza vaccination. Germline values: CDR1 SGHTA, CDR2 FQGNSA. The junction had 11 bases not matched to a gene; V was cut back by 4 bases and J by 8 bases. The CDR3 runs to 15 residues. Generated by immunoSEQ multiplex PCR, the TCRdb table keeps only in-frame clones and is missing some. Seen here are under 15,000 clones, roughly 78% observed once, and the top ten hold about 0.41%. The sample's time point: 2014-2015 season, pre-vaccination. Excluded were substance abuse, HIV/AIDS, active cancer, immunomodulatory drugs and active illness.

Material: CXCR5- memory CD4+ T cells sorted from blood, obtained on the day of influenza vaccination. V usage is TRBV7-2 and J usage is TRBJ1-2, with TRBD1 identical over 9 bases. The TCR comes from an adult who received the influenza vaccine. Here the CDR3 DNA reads TGTGCCAGCAGCTCAGGCACAGGGGGCGCGAGGGGCTACACCTTC. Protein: CASSSGTGGARGYTF.